Shown below are 18 T cell receptor beta chains from a single sample sequenced in a study of T cells after yellow fever vaccination. MiXCR, applied by TCRdb to the 5' RACE reads, yields one record per CDR3 protein. This table holds about 340,000 distinct CDR3 sequences, around an eighth found once. The sample in question was CD4+ T cells sorted from PBMCs, obtained 15 days after the yellow fever booster vaccination. The source of these receptors is a man aged 18 to 29 who received the YFV17D yellow fever vaccine.

This chain connects TRBV10-3 to TRBJ2-3; D possibly uses TRBD1 or TRBD2 (5 bases each). This CDR3 region has 16 residues. V was shortened by 5 bases and J by 0 bases, with 15 bases between the two germline ends. Germline CDR1 ENHRY, CDR2 SYGVKD. CDR3 region: CAISTRSGSSTDTQYF. The DNA of the CDR3 is TGTGCCATCAGTACCCGGTCAGGGAGCAGCACAGATACGCAGTATTTT.

The chain employs TRBV12-3 or TRBV12-4 and TRBJ1-1; D remains unclear. The CDR3 extends over 11 amino acids. Trimming stripped 6 bases from V and 10 bases from J, with 12 bases between. CDR3 nucleotides: TGTGCCAGCAGGAGTTTTCGAGGAGCTTTCTTT. Amino acid sequence: CASRSFRGAFF.

This chain uses TRBV18 with TRBJ2-7, with D possibly being TRBD1 (6 bases). CDR1 and CDR2 (germline): KGHSH, LQKENI. The germline V and J ends were trimmed by 2 bases and 3 bases, with 8 bases remaining between them. This CDR3 is 13 amino acids long. CDR3 amino acids: CASSPNRDYEQYV. CDR3 nucleotides: TGTGCCAGCTCACCAAACAGGGACTACGAGCAGTACGTC.

In this sample, this clonotype turned up a few times. This rearrangement joins TRBV5-4 to TRBJ2-5; the D gene is possibly TRBD2 (5 bases). The length of the CDR3 is 12 residues. CDR1 SGHNT and CDR2 YYREEE come from the germline V gene (reference sequence). Trimming removed 1 base at V and 9 bases at J, with 10 bases between. The CDR3 coding sequence is TGTGCCAGCAGCTTGCCCCTCGGGGCCCAGTACTTC. It codes for CASSLPLGAQYF.

This clonotype was seen a handful of times. V and J are TRBV11-3 and TRBJ2-5, with 7 bases lining up with TRBD2. This CDR3 has 14 amino acids. V lost 4 bases to trimming and J lost 4 bases; unmatched junction nucleotides: 6. CDR1 is SGHNT, CDR2 YENEEA, per germline. The chain's CDR3 is CASSSAGEGETQYF. CDR3 sequence (DNA): TGTGCCAGCAGCTCTGCGGGGGAAGGAGAGACCCAGTACTTC.

This chain uses TRBV20-1 with TRBJ2-1; perhaps TRBD1 as D (6 bases). Germline loops: CDR1 DFQATT, CDR2 SNEGSKA (reference sequence). The V and J ends lost 6 bases and 9 bases respectively, with 15 bases between them. The CDR3 consists of 12 residues. CDR3 sequence: CSADRDTLEQFF. Here the CDR3 DNA reads TGCAGTGCAGACCGGGACACACTTGAGCAGTTCTTC.

The chain combines TRBV6-1 with TRBJ2-5; possibly TRBD2 for D (7 bases). CDR1 and CDR2 from the germline V gene are MNHNS and SASEGT. V was pared by 5 bases and J by 9 bases, with 19 bases between. The CDR3 loop spans 14 amino acids. CDR3 amino acids: CASSLGGDALAQYF. Written as DNA, the CDR3 is TGTGCCAGCAGTCTAGGGGGGGACGCCCTGGCCCAGTACTTC.

This clonotype has more than one count but fewer than ten. J is TRBJ1-1 and V is TRBV7-3; no clear D gene. Germline V gene sequence: CDR1 SGHTA, CDR2 FQGTGA. The CDR3 is made up of 13 amino acids. V shed 5 bases and J shed 3 bases, with 10 bases lying between them. CDR3 coding DNA: TGTGCCAGCAGCCCGGGGAGGTACACTGAAGCTTTCTTT. Amino acids: CASSPGRYTEAFF. Filled out from reference TRBV7-3 and TRBJ1-1, the complete variable domain reads GAGVSQTPSNKVTEKGKYVELRCDPISGHTALYWYRQSLGQGPEFLIYFQGTGAADDSGLPNDRFFAVRPEGSVSTLKIQRTERGDSAVYLCASSPGRYTEAFFGQGTRLTVV.

Ten or more counts support this clonotype. The chain is built from TRBV5-1 and TRBJ2-2; D is perhaps TRBD2 (6 bases). V lost 4 bases to trimming and J lost 1 base, with 11 bases between them. The CDR3 sequence is 15 residues long. Germline CDR1 SGHRS, CDR2 YFSETQ. The CDR3 nucleotides read TGCGCCAGCAGCCCGCCAGCGGGGAACACCGGGGAGCTGTTTTTT. Its translation: CASSPPAGNTGELFF. Looking up the rest from reference TRBV5-1 and TRBJ2-2 gives the full variable domain: KAGVTQTPRYLIKTRGQQVTLSCSPISGHRSVSWYQQTPGQGLQFLFEYFSETQRNKGNFPGRFSGRQFSNSRSEMNVSTLELGDSALYLCASSPPAGNTGELFFGEGSRLTVL.

This clonotype came up once. V gene TRBV20-1 combines with J gene TRBJ1-4; 9 positions agree with TRBD1. Germline V CDR1 and CDR2: DFQATT, SNEGSKA (reference sequence). The CDR3 is 15 residues long. V lost 0 bases, J lost 7 bases, and 6 bases stayed unmatched. CDR3 sequence (DNA): TGCAGTGCTAGAGATGCACAGGGGGCGCGTGAAAAACTGTTTTTT. Translated: CSARDAQGAREKLFF.

This clonotype occurred a few times. The chain is built from TRBV19 and TRBJ2-3; D is undetermined. Germline V gives CDR1 LNHDA, CDR2 SQIVND (reference sequence). The V end was cut by 9 bases, the J end by 6 bases, with 19 bases between. CDR3 length: 14 amino acids. The chain's CDR3 is CARISELTSDTQYF. The CDR3 bases are TGTGCCAGAATTTCTGAACTTACTTCGGATACGCAGTATTTT.

In its sample, this clonotype was seen a few times. The V call is TRBV10-3, the J call TRBJ2-7, with D perhaps TRBD1 or TRBD2 (5 bases each). Trimming shortened V by 4 bases and J by 4 bases, and 11 bases separated the two germline ends. From germline, CDR1 is ENHRY and CDR2 SYGVKD. CDR3 length equals 13 residues. CDR3 sequence: CAISAGTGYEQYV. In DNA, the CDR3 is TGTGCCATCAGTGCCGGGACCGGATACGAGCAGTACGTC.

This clonotype was seen only a few times. CDR3 protein: CASSQDLGNGVAKNIQYF. The CDR3 DNA reads TGTGCCAGCAGCCAAGATCTAGGGAACGGGGTAGCCAAAAACATTCAGTACTTC. This chain uses TRBV4-2 with TRBJ2-4, with D perhaps matching TRBD2 (5 bases). V was pared by 0 bases and J by 0 bases, with 15 bases between. CDR3 length: 18 residues. The germline V gene has CDR1 LGHNA and CDR2 YNFKEQ.

The genes are TRBV20-1 and TRBJ1-4, with 9 positions matching TRBD1. Per the germline V gene, CDR1 is DFQATT and CDR2 is SNEGSKA (reference sequence). V was clipped by 6 bases and J by 5 bases; unmatched bases: 7. The CDR3 consists of 14 residues. The CDR3 DNA reads as TGCAGTGCCCCCCCGGGACAGGGAAATGAAAAACTGTTTTTT. Translated, it gives CSAPPGQGNEKLFF.

This chain joins TRBV5-8 and TRBJ2-7, with D perhaps assigned TRBD1 or TRBD2 (5 bases each). Germline CDR1 is SGHTS and CDR2 is YDEGEE. V was shortened by 1 base and J by 6 bases, with 17 bases between the two germline ends. This CDR3 spans 15 amino acids. CDR3 bases: TGTGCCAGCAGCTTGCGGGGCTCACCACGACTCGAGCAGTACTTC. Residues: CASSLRGSPRLEQYF.

The sample holds a few counts of this clonotype. The CDR3 spells CAAKRHPYTGELFF. DNA of the CDR3: TGTGCCGCCAAAAGGCACCCCTACACCGGGGAGCTGTTTTTT. The J gene is TRBJ2-2, the V gene TRBV6-2 or TRBV6-3; D is unclear. Trimming took 11 bases from V and 3 from J, leaving 16 bases between them. The length of the CDR3 is 14 residues. Germline V lookup: CDR1 MNHEY, CDR2 SVGEGT.

Regarding this clonotype: The germline gene is not matched at one end of the junction; a read error may be the cause. The genes are TRBV19 and TRBJ2-6, with D possibly being TRBD1 (5 bases). Looked up from germline, CDR1 is LNHDA and CDR2 is SQIVND (reference sequence). The CDR3 runs to 13 residues. CDR3 coding DNA: TGTGCCACAAGGAACTCTGGGGCCTACGTCCTGACTTTC. Its protein product is CATRNSGAYVLTF.

This clonotype was found a few times. The J gene is TRBJ2-3, the V gene TRBV27; possible D gene TRBD2, 5 bases. This CDR3 is built from 15 residues. V lost 5 bases, J lost 0 bases, and 12 bases lay in between. The germline V gene encodes CDR1 MNHEY and CDR2 SMNVEV (reference sequence). The DNA of the CDR3 is TGTGCCAGCAGTCCGAGGGTTTCTAGCACAGATACGCAGTATTTT. This sequence encodes CASSPRVSSTDTQYF.